This passage covers 16 T cell receptor beta chains from one sample sequenced in a study of cytomegalovirus exposure and HLA in healthy donors. The PCR had 60 Vbeta and 13 Jbeta primers. Assay: immunoSEQ multiplex PCR; the TCRdb copy retains only in-frame clones and omits some. The table includes over 85,000 clones, 73% detected once. Sequenced: PBMCs. These receptors were obtained from a man between 35 and 55 years old in good health and CMV-seronegative.

V gene TRBV4-3 combines with J gene TRBJ1-1; D is undetermined. Per the germline V gene, CDR1 is LGHNA and CDR2 is YSLEER. This CDR3 contains 13 residues. Trimming removed 4 bases at V and 5 bases at J, with 11 bases between. In DNA form, the CDR3 reads TGCGCCAGCAGCCCCTGGGAGGGAACTGAAGCTTTCTTT. As protein: CASSPWEGTEAFF.

This chain uses TRBV6-6 with TRBJ1-5; TRBD1 is a possible D gene (5 bases). Between the trimmed V and J ends, which lost 8 bases and 0 bases, there was a span of 17 bases. The CDR3 runs 16 residues. Germline V gene sequence: CDR1 MNHNY, CDR2 SVGAGI (reference sequence). The CDR3 coding sequence is TGTGCCAGCTCCCATGGGGCCCGATATAGCAATCAGCCCCAGCATTTT. It encodes CASSHGARYSNQPQHF.

This clone came up a few times. V is TRBV4-3 and J is TRBJ1-1; 7 bases map to TRBD1. Germline V gene sequence: CDR1 LGHNA, CDR2 YSLEER. V was clipped by 3 bases and J by 0 bases; unmatched bases: 7. The CDR3 contains 16 residues. CDR3 nucleotides: TGCGCCAGCAGCCAGGAATACGACAGGGTGAACACTGAAGCTTTCTTT. This gives the protein CASSQEYDRVNTEAFF.

V is TRBV25-1 and J is TRBJ2-7, with TRBD2 matching 14 bases. This CDR3 is built from 14 residues. The germline V gene has CDR1 MGHDK and CDR2 SYGVNS. J lost 7 bases, V lost 6 bases, and 5 bases had no gene match. CDR3 loop: CASSGLAGGLEQYF. The CDR3, as DNA: TGTGCCAGCAGCGGACTAGCGGGGGGTCTGGAGCAGTACTTC.

The CDR3 nucleotides read TGCGCCAGCAGCCTTCTTTCTAGCACAGATACGCAGTATTTT. Translation gives CASSLLSSTDTQYF. The chain links TRBV4-1 to TRBJ2-3; D gene uncertain. From germline, CDR1 is MGHRA and CDR2 YSYEKL. V was cut by 4 bases and J by 0 bases, with 8 bases left in between. The CDR3 contains 14 residues.

The chain uses TRBV6-5 and TRBJ1-2; TRBD1 matches at 7 bases. CDR3 length: 15 residues. Losses at the gene ends were 0 bases for V and 7 bases for J; bases not matched to a gene: 8. Germline values: CDR1 MNHEY, CDR2 SVGAGI. The CDR3 DNA is TGTGCCAGCAGTTACTCCGGGACAGACTATCGTGGCTACACCTTC. As protein: CASSYSGTDYRGYTF.

This clone was picked up a small number of times. The chain links TRBV6-1 to TRBJ1-5; 8 bases line up with TRBD1. Per germline, CDR1 MNHNS and CDR2 SASEGT. With V trimmed by 8 bases and J by 0 bases, 6 bases remained unmatched. The length of the CDR3 is 15 residues. CDR3 residues: CASRTGPYSNQPQHF. CDR3 coding DNA: TGTGCCAGCCGGACAGGGCCATATAGCAATCAGCCCCAGCATTTT.

The gene calls are TRBV6-5 and TRBJ2-7, with D possibly being TRBD1 (5 bases). V was clipped by 0 bases and J by 2 bases, with 11 bases between them. From germline, CDR1 is MNHEY and CDR2 SVGAGI. The CDR3 is 15 amino acids. This chain's CDR3 is CASSYSLGAAYEQYF. The CDR3 DNA reads TGTGCCAGCAGTTACTCGTTAGGGGCCGCCTACGAGCAGTACTTC.

The chain recombines TRBV12-5 with TRBJ2-7; no clear D. CDR3 size: 19 residues. Germline V gene data show CDR1 as LGHNT and CDR2 as FRNRAP. Deletions cut 7 bases from V and 0 bases from J, with 28 bases between. This chain's CDR3 is CASAPDGFDLSANSYEQYF. Here the CDR3 DNA reads TGTGCTAGTGCCCCTGACGGGTTCGATCTTTCGGCAAACTCCTACGAGCAGTACTTC.

This chain joins TRBV7-8 and TRBJ2-3; 8 nucleotides agree with TRBD1. There are 17 residues in the CDR3. CDR1 is SGHVS and CDR2 is FQNEAQ in the germline V gene. With V trimmed by 2 bases and J by 2 bases, 9 bases remained unmatched. This CDR3 reads CASSLSPGQGDTDTQYF. The CDR3 DNA reads as TGTGCCAGCAGCTTATCACCAGGACAGGGAGACACAGATACGCAGTATTTT.

The V and J genes are TRBV5-1 and TRBJ1-5; D perhaps matches TRBD1 (6 bases). This CDR3 is built from 14 residues. CDR1 is SGHRS and CDR2 is YFSETQ in the germline V gene. Trimming pared 1 base from V and 4 bases from J, leaving 9 bases between. CDR3: CASSLSGTNQPQHF. The DNA of the CDR3 is TGCGCCAGCAGCTTGAGCGGGACAAATCAGCCCCAGCATTTT. Using reference TRBV5-1 and TRBJ1-5 for the parts outside the CDR3, the full variable domain is KAGVTQTPRYLIKTRGQQVTLSCSPISGHRSVSWYQQTPGQGLQFLFEYFSETQRNKGNFPGRFSGRQFSNSRSEMNVSTLELGDSALYLCASSLSGTNQPQHFGDGTRLSIL.

The V gene is TRBV28, the J gene TRBJ1-2; possibly TRBD1 for D (5 bases). Germline V gene sequence: CDR1 MDHEN, CDR2 SYDVKM. CDR3 length: 15 residues. Trimming removed 3 bases from V and 0 bases from J, with 11 bases in between. The DNA of the CDR3 is TGTGCCAGCAGTTTGCCGACAGAAGCTAACTATGGCTACACCTTC. This gives the protein CASSLPTEANYGYTF.

On this clone: Because it lacks the conserved phenylalanine or tryptophan at the end, this CDR3 is likely a read error. V gene TRBV30 combines with J gene TRBJ2-3; 7 bases are a match to TRBD1. Germline-derived CDR1 and CDR2 are GTSNPN and SVGIG (reference sequence). The CDR3 consists of 14 residues. The V segment lost 3 bases and the J segment 2 bases; nucleotides outside the gene matches: 5. The CDR3 nucleotides read TGTGCCTGGAGGCCGGGACAGAACACAGATACGCAGTATGTT. Its protein product is CAWRPGQNTDTQYV.

This sequence joins TRBV4-3 and TRBJ2-2; the D gene is possibly TRBD2 (6 bases). This CDR3 is built from 17 residues. Germline CDR1 is LGHNA and CDR2 is YSLEER. V lost 0 bases and J 1 base, leaving 12 bases between the germline ends. DNA for the CDR3: TGCGCCAGCAGCCAAGATCGGGGGACCCTGAACACCGGGGAGCTGTTTTTT. Protein sequence: CASSQDRGTLNTGELFF.

The V call is TRBV5-1, the J call TRBJ2-7, with D perhaps TRBD1 (6 bases). Per the germline V gene, CDR1 is SGHRS and CDR2 is YFSETQ. The CDR3 extends over 14 amino acids. V gave up 0 bases and J gave up 5 bases, with 12 bases separating them. This CDR3 reads CASSLDTTGDEQYF. The CDR3 region has the DNA TGCGCCAGCAGCTTGGATACGACAGGCGACGAGCAGTACTTC.

The chain has TRBV6-5 and TRBJ2-7; D might be TRBD1 (6 bases). Looked up from germline, CDR1 is MNHEY and CDR2 is SVGAGI. The CDR3 is 15 residues long. Between the trimmed V and J ends, which lost 6 bases and 1 base, there was a span of 16 bases. The CDR3 DNA sequence: TGTGCCAGCAGCCTAACCGGGACATTGTCCTACGAGCAGTACTTC. Its protein is CASSLTGTLSYEQYF.